These T cell receptor beta chains were read from a single sample in a study of Graves' ophthalmopathy and Graves' hyperthyroidism. TCRdb itself ran the multiplex PCR reads through MiXCR, one entry per CDR3 protein. Of about 740,000 distinct CDR3 sequences listed, roughly 40% are singletons. The material sequenced was peripheral blood. The receptors were sampled from an adult man with Graves' ophthalmopathy. CDR3s include the opening cysteine and the closing phenylalanine or tryptophan. D genes are given only for firm matches. Expanded clones get a size class; other rows say once, few or many, or leave the size out.

TRBD1	TRBJ2-5	-	TRBV29-1	TGCAGCGCCCTAACAGGGGTAGCCGCCTACGAGACCCAGTACTTC	CSALTGVAAYETQYF
-	TRBJ2-2	few	TRBV7-3	TGTGCCAGCGCAAAGATAGTAAACACCGGGGAGCTGTTTTTT	CASAKIVNTGELFF
-	TRBJ2-6	-	TRBV7-9	TGTGCCAGCACCCCACTTCCCCCAGGGGTAGACTCTGGGGCCAACGTCCTGACTTTC	CASTPLPPGVDSGANVLTF
-	TRBJ1-4	many	TRBV19	TGTGCCAGTATCACCCCGGAAAAACTGTTTTTT	CASITPEKLFF
-	TRBJ2-7	many	TRBV29-1	TGCAGCGTCAACGACGGACTGGGTACCTACGAGCAGTACTTC	CSVNDGLGTYEQYF
TRBD1	TRBJ1-4	-	TRBV6-2/TRBV6-3	TGTGCCACCACCTCGACAGGGGGCGGTGAAAAACTGTTTTTT	CATTSTGGGEKLFF
-	TRBJ2-7	-	TRBV2	TGTGCCAGCAGTGAACCCCGTTCAGTTACCTACGAGCAGTACTTC	CASSEPRSVTYEQYF
TRBD1	TRBJ2-7	many	TRBV29-1	TGCAGCGTTGAGGACCCGGAGACAGGGGGACACGAGCAGTACTTC	CSVEDPETGGHEQYF
TRBD1	TRBJ1-1	-	TRBV7-9	TGTGCCAGCAGCCAGAAGGGACAGTCGGGCACTGAAGCTTTCTTT	CASSQKGQSGTEAFF
TRBD1	TRBJ1-2	-	TRBV25-1	TGTGCCAGCTCACCCCAAACAGGGGCTCGGTATGGCTACACCTTC	CASSPQTGARYGYTF
-	TRBJ2-5	-	TRBV29-1	TGCAGCGCTCTCGGCAGGGTAAGAGAGACCCAGTACTTC	CSALGRVRETQYF
-	TRBJ1-4	once	TRBV10-3	TGTGCCATCAGTGATACCGGGGGCAATGAAAAACTGTTTTTT	CAISDTGGNEKLFF
TRBD1	TRBJ1-6	-	TRBV20-1	TGCAGTGCTAGTAACAGGGGGGGGAGTTATAATTCACCCCTCCACTTT	CSASNRGGSYNSPLHF
-	TRBJ1-3	-	TRBV15	TGTGCCACCAGCAGACAGGGGCACACCATATATTTT	CATSRQGHTIYF
-	TRBJ2-3	few	TRBV7-9	TGTGCCAGCAGCCCTTCTCGCGGCGGAGCAATCCCAGCAGATACGCAGTATTTT	CASSPSRGGAIPADTQYF
-	TRBJ2-7	-	TRBV20-1	TGCAGTGCTGCCAGGACCGGGCGCTCCTACGAGCAGTACTTC	CSAARTGRSYEQYF
-	TRBJ1-1	once	TRBV10-3	TGTGCCAGCAGGAGTTGGGGTAGTCCTGAAGCTTTCTTT	CASRSWGSPEAFF
-	TRBJ1-1	few	TRBV7-9	TGTGCCAGCAGTGGGGACTTAAAGGCTTTCTTT	CASSGDLKAFF
TRBD1	TRBJ1-1	-	TRBV10-3	TGTGCCAGCAGTTACGGGACAGGGATAGCTTTCTTT	CASSYGTGIAFF
-	TRBJ1-3	-	TRBV5-4	TGTGCCAGCAGCTCGTTTGTTACCGGGACGGCGAACAGCCTATATTTT	CASSSFVTGTANSLYF
TRBD1	TRBJ1-1	many	TRBV29-1	TGCAGCGTTGAGGAGGGGGCATGGACTGAAGCTTTCTTT	CSVEEGAWTEAFF
-	TRBJ1-6	-	TRBV7-2	TGTGCCAGCACGGGACGGCGCGACTCACCCCTCCACTTT	CASTGRRDSPLHF
-	TRBJ2-2	-	TRBV25-1	TGTGCCAGCAGCACGGGTGAGAGCACCGGGGAGCCGTTTTTT	CASSTGESTGEPFF
-	TRBJ1-2	-	TRBV2	TGTGCCAGCAGTGAATCTGGGCAGGCTAACTATGGCTACACCTTC	CASSESGQANYGYTF
-	TRBJ2-7	few	TRBV3-1	TGTGCCAGCAGCCAAGCTTACGTATTGAACACCTACGAGCAGTACTTC	CASSQAYVLNTYEQYF
-	TRBJ1-6	-	TRBV9	TGTGCCAGCAGCGCAAGCGGGGGGAATAATTCACCCCTCCACTTT	CASSASGGNNSPLHF
-	TRBJ2-7	many	TRBV7-9	TGTGCCAGCAGCTTAGGAGGGAACTACGAGCAGTACTTC	CASSLGGNYEQYF
-	TRBJ1-1	many	TRBV7-2	TGTGCCAGCAGCTTAAGCGCGGGCGCGTGGACTGAAGCTTTCTTT	CASSLSAGAWTEAFF
-	TRBJ1-4	-	TRBV9	TGTGCCAGCAGCCCGGAAAGACGGGGGGTGGGGGGGACACCTAATGAAAAACTGTTTTTT	CASSPERRGVGGTPNEKLFF